The T cell receptor (beta chain) described here comes from a study of shared clonotypes between healthy human individuals. Libraries were prepared by immunoSEQ multiplex PCR; TCRdb keeps only in-frame clonotypes and omits some of them. Among 330,000 or so clones listed, roughly 70% were seen once. V lost 0 bases to trimming and J lost 1 base, with 13 bases between them. The CDR3 consists of 17 residues. Germline lookup yields CDR1 MGHRA and CDR2 YSYEKL. Points from the study as a whole: Among non-shared clonotypes, generation probabilities were lower than among those shared by all four donors.

This clone was seen more than once but under ten times. Its specificity is not known. This clonotype originated in a young man in good health. V is TRBV4-1 and J is TRBJ1-5; D is ambiguous. The sample taken for sequencing was memory CD4+ T cells sorted from blood. The subset denotes: CD45RA-negative fraction. The CDR3 here is CASSQDLEGRSNQPQHF. In nucleotides, the CDR3 is TGCGCCAGCAGCCAAGATCTCGAGGGTAGGAGCAATCAGCCCCAGCATTTT.